The 22 T cell receptor beta chains given below trace back to one sample, sequenced in a study of T cell responses to AZD1222 COVID-19 vaccine. Measured with immunoSEQ multiplex PCR; TCRdb has only the in-frame clones, and not every one. The data hold 90,000 to 140,000 clones, with about 88% observed a single time. Material: peripheral blood, obtained 28 days after the second AZD1222 dose. The receptors originated from an adult who received the AZD1222 COVID-19 vaccine.

The J gene is TRBJ1-2, the V gene TRBV9, with a tentative D call TRBD1 (5 bases). The CDR3 is 15 amino acids. From germline, CDR1 is SGDLS and CDR2 YYNGEE. V shed 4 bases and J shed 4 bases, with 17 bases lying between them. The CDR3 is CASSPEWQGIYGYTF. CDR3 nucleotides: TGTGCCAGCAGCCCCGAGTGGCAGGGCATCTATGGCTACACCTTC.

The chain couples TRBV4-2 to TRBJ2-7, with 8 bases fitting TRBD2. The germline V gene encodes CDR1 LGHNA and CDR2 YNFKEQ. The CDR3 runs to 15 residues. V trimming: 1 base; J trimming: 3 bases; junction bases outside the gene matches: 5. CDR3 region: CASSQAGGAGYEQYF. DNA of the CDR3: TGTGCCAGCAGCCAAGCGGGAGGGGCTGGCTACGAGCAGTACTTC.

The chain links TRBV5-1 to TRBJ1-4; D perhaps matches TRBD1 (6 bases). The CDR3 consists of 15 residues. Trimming cost V 3 bases and J 3 bases, with 12 bases left between them. Looked up from germline, CDR1 is SGHRS and CDR2 is YFSETQ. CDR3: CASSSPGGPNEKLFF. The CDR3 DNA reads as TGCGCCAGCAGCTCCCCGGGGGGGCCTAATGAAAAACTGTTTTTT.

The V and J genes are TRBV18 and TRBJ1-1; D may be TRBD1 (6 bases). Per the germline V gene, CDR1 is KGHSH and CDR2 is LQKENI. The CDR3 loop spans 13 amino acids. The V end lost 6 bases, the J end lost 2 bases, and 10 bases lay between the germline ends. CDR3 sequence: CASSSRGNTEAFF. The CDR3 DNA sequence: TGTGCCAGCTCGTCCAGGGGAAACACTGAAGCTTTCTTT. The entire variable domain, with the rest obtained from reference TRBV18 and TRBJ1-1, is as follows: NAGVMQNPRHLVRRRGQEARLRCSPMKGHSHVYWYRQLPEEGLKFMVYLQKENIIDESGMPKERFSAEFPKEGPSILRIQQVVRGDSAAYFCASSSRGNTEAFFGQGTRLTVV.

The genes are TRBV19 and TRBJ1-1; D uncertain. This CDR3 is 13 amino acids long. Germline CDR1 LNHDA, CDR2 SQIVND (reference sequence). The V and J ends lost 4 bases and 5 bases respectively, with 11 bases between them. CDR3 nucleotide sequence: TGTGCCAGTAGTACCGATAGGGAAACTGAAGCTTTCTTT. Its translation: CASSTDRETEAFF.

The chain employs TRBV4-2 and TRBJ2-1; 8 bases line up with TRBD2. The CDR3 has 17 residues. With V trimmed by 0 bases and J by 1 base, 5 bases remained unmatched. CDR1 is LGHNA and CDR2 is YNFKEQ in the germline V gene. CDR3 in amino acids: CASSQEALAASYNEQFF. DNA of the CDR3: TGTGCCAGCAGCCAAGAAGCACTAGCGGCATCCTACAATGAGCAGTTCTTC.

The chain combines TRBV7-2 with TRBJ2-5; tentative D call: TRBD2 (5 bases). CDR3 length: 14 residues. With 6 bases removed from V and 1 base from J, the gap between germline ends came to 12 bases. CDR1 SGHTA and CDR2 FQGNSA come from the germline V gene. The CDR3 sequence is CASRIGLSQETQYF. In nucleotides, the CDR3 is TGTGCCAGCAGGATCGGACTTAGCCAAGAGACCCAGTACTTC.

The chain links TRBV9 to TRBJ1-6; D might be TRBD1 (6 bases). V shed 4 bases and J shed 8 bases, with 22 bases lying between them. The CDR3 covers 17 residues. Germline-derived CDR1 and CDR2 are SGDLS and YYNGEE. The CDR3 sequence is CASSSLDGGRPDSPLHF. CDR3 DNA: TGTGCCAGCAGCTCCCTGGATGGGGGGCGCCCCGATTCACCCCTCCACTTT.

The rearrangement links TRBV7-3 to TRBJ2-1; 10 bases align to TRBD2. CDR3 length: 15 amino acids. V lost 2 bases to trimming and J lost 7 bases; unmatched junction nucleotides: 5. CDR1 is SGHTA and CDR2 is FQGTGA in the germline V gene. The CDR3 reads CASSLEAGGPNEQFF. CDR3 nucleotides: TGTGCCAGCAGCTTAGAAGCGGGAGGGCCAAATGAGCAGTTCTTC.

The CDR3 region has the DNA TGTGCCAGCACCGTGACTGCAAACTATGGCTACACCTTC. Its translation: CASTVTANYGYTF. The chain carries TRBV6-5 and TRBJ1-2; D remains unclear. Per the germline V gene, CDR1 is MNHEY and CDR2 is SVGAGI. V was shortened by 7 bases and J by 2 bases, with 11 bases between the two germline ends. The CDR3 length is 13 residues.

The chain joins TRBV30 to TRBJ1-6; no clear D gene. Germline loops: CDR1 GTSNPN, CDR2 SVGIG (reference sequence). The CDR3 loop spans 15 amino acids. V lost 1 base and J 0 bases, leaving 7 bases between the germline ends. The CDR3 region is CAWSAASSYNSPLHF. CDR3 DNA sequence: TGTGCCTGGAGTGCAGCGAGCTCCTATAATTCACCCCTCCACTTT.

The J gene is TRBJ2-3, the V gene TRBV20-1; D is uncertain. The V end was cut by 3 bases, the J end by 6 bases, with 7 bases between. This CDR3 is built from 11 residues. Germline CDR1 DFQATT, CDR2 SNEGSKA (reference sequence). The CDR3 loop is CSARNIDTQYF. The CDR3 bases are TGCAGTGCTAGGAATATTGATACGCAGTATTTT.

The CDR3 sequence is CSVREGGGTQYF. CDR3 DNA sequence: TGCAGCGTTAGGGAGGGAGGTGGGACCCAGTACTTC. The chain couples TRBV29-1 to TRBJ2-5; 7 bases are a match to TRBD2. Germline lookup yields CDR1 SQVTM and CDR2 ANQGSEA. The CDR3 length is 12 residues. V was pared by 5 bases and J by 7 bases, with 7 bases of the junction left unmatched.

The chain is built from TRBV28 and TRBJ2-7; D is possibly TRBD1 or TRBD2 (5 bases each). Germline-derived CDR1 and CDR2 are MDHEN and SYDVKM. V was clipped by 5 bases and J by 4 bases, with 21 bases between them. This CDR3 has 16 residues. The CDR3 reads CASSPPHRGPPYEQYF. CDR3 DNA: TGTGCCAGCAGTCCCCCCCACCGGGGCCCTCCTTACGAGCAGTACTTC.

This clone was seen only once. This chain connects TRBV6-5 to TRBJ1-2, with 10 bases fitting TRBD1. Germline V lookup: CDR1 MNHEY, CDR2 SVGAGI. CDR3 length: 15 residues. J lost 0 bases, V lost 7 bases, and 5 bases had no gene match. CDR3 DNA: TGTGCCAGCATATGGGACAGGGGCGCTAACTATGGCTACACCTTC. Amino acids: CASIWDRGANYGYTF.

This chain joins TRBV7-9 and TRBJ1-1; 8 nucleotides agree with TRBD1. CDR3 length equals 13 residues. V was pared by 6 bases and J by 4 bases, with 4 bases of the junction left unmatched. Germline values: CDR1 SEHNR, CDR2 FQNEAQ (reference sequence). CDR3 DNA: TGTGCCAGCAGTATACAGGGGGGCACTGAAGCTTTCTTT. Protein product: CASSIQGGTEAFF.

This chain uses TRBV28 with TRBJ1-2, with TRBD1 as a possible D gene (5 bases). V was trimmed by 4 bases and J by 5 bases, leaving 23 bases between them. The CDR3 spans 17 residues. Germline V gene lookup returns CDR1 MDHEN and CDR2 SYDVKM. CDR3 nucleotides: TGTGCCAGCAGTTCCCCAGGCAGGCGATGGGGCTCTTATGGCTACACCTTC. Protein product: CASSSPGRRWGSYGYTF.

This chain uses TRBV11-2 with TRBJ2-7; D remains unclear. Germline CDR1 and CDR2: SGHAT and FQNNGV. This CDR3 has 14 residues. Trimming took off 1 base at V and 6 bases at J, with 13 bases between the two ends. The CDR3 DNA sequence: TGTGCCAGCAGCTTAGCAGGCTCGGGTCTCGAGCAGTACTTC. This sequence encodes CASSLAGSGLEQYF.

V gene TRBV5-4 combines with J gene TRBJ2-1; 9 nucleotides match TRBD1. CDR1 is SGHNT and CDR2 is YYREEE in the germline V gene (reference sequence). The V gene end was trimmed by 4 bases and the J gene end by 5 bases; junction bases not matched to a gene: 4. The CDR3 is made up of 14 amino acids. The chain's CDR3 is CASSARTGDNEQFF. CDR3 in DNA: TGTGCCAGCAGCGCACGGACAGGGGACAATGAGCAGTTCTTC.

The genes are TRBV7-8 and TRBJ1-5; unclear D gene. The CDR3 extends over 16 amino acids. Germline assignment: CDR1 SGHVS and CDR2 FQNEAQ. V was trimmed by 4 bases and J by 2 bases, leaving 15 bases between them. CDR3: CASSSSTGFRNQPQHF. DNA of the CDR3: TGTGCCAGCAGCTCTAGCACGGGGTTTCGCAATCAGCCCCAGCATTTT. Together with reference TRBV7-8 and TRBJ1-5, the CDR3 gives the full variable domain: GAGVSQSPRYKVAKRGQDVALRCDPISGHVSLFWYQQALGQGPEFLTYFQNEAQLDKSGLPSDRFFAERPEGSVSTLKIQRTQQEDSAVYLCASSSSTGFRNQPQHFGDGTRLSIL.

The chain carries TRBV7-8 and TRBJ2-7, with D tentatively TRBD1 or TRBD2 (5 bases each). The CDR3 has 16 amino acids. V was shortened by 1 base and J by 2 bases, with 15 bases between the two germline ends. The germline V gene encodes CDR1 SGHVS and CDR2 FQNEAQ. The CDR3 loop reads CASSLGWGPRTYEQYF. For the CDR3, the DNA is TGTGCCAGCAGCTTAGGGTGGGGACCTAGGACCTACGAGCAGTACTTC.

The chain combines TRBV27 with TRBJ1-5; D is possibly TRBD1 (5 bases). V lost 1 base, J lost 6 bases, and 10 bases lay in between. Germline CDR1 reads MNHEY; CDR2 reads SMNVEV (reference sequence). This CDR3 comprises 14 residues. This chain's CDR3 is CASSLYWGGQPQHF. CDR3 bases: TGTGCCAGCAGTTTATATTGGGGGGGTCAGCCCCAGCATTTT.